The sequence of this T cell receptor beta chain was determined in a study of cytomegalovirus exposure and HLA in healthy donors (dated by TCRdb to about 2017). In the study overall: According to an earlier analysis of several hundred of the donors, 150 million to 200 million T cells yielded approximately 120 million unique TCR beta sequences and approximately 280 Gb of sequence data. Class I and class II HLA loci were covered by the typing at four-digit resolution. To predict cytomegalovirus infection status, the study brought together high-throughput TCR immunosequencing, statistical association of individual TCRs with disease status, and machine learning. In the later analysis, no new phenotypic data were used to find candidate immune exposures; instead, reliance was placed on TCR beta sequences and their occurrence across donors. The study aimed to test whether cataloging public T cell receptors could reveal signatures of past pathogen exposure. Because of strong linkage in the cohort, four to six DR-DQ haplotypes were treated as single units for association and clustering. Using immunosequencing, the study profiled T cell repertoires from fewer than 700 subjects and related those repertoires to cytomegalovirus serostatus. Besides the first cohort of hundreds of subjects, a separate validation cohort made up of 120 different subjects was used. Every discovery cohort repertoire had been produced on one sequencing platform. A later genetic analysis took genome-wide SNP genotypes for about 55% of the roughly 700 donors and used that subset as a discovery cohort. Donor age, sex, ethnicity and CMV serostatus were compiled alongside the repertoire data. Among about 390 genotyped donors of the cohort, an average of 235,054 unique TCR beta nucleotide sequences were sequenced per donor, 15% to 20% of them non-productive. Of the 350 to 450 genotyped donors, more than 75% were placed in the genetic ancestry cluster associated with self-reported Caucasian donors. To decide whether each TCR beta V gene segment behaved as functional or pseudogenic, an earlier analysis of some 580 of the donors relied on high-throughput TCR beta sequencing. An early release that covered more than 550 HLA-typed donors contained approximately 300 gigabases of sequencing data and tens of millions of unique TCR sequences. In a later analysis, previously published TCR beta repertoires from several hundred donors were re-analyzed and high-resolution HLA genotyping was added so that TCR occurrence patterns could be studied. The number of typed donors differed by locus: about 620-640 for A, B, C, DRB1 and DQB1; 500 to 550 for DQA1; 606 for DPA1; and about 450 for DPB1.

The cohort was made up of 666 healthy bone marrow donors. At the time of sampling, every cohort member was nominally healthy, though immune exposures that went unrecorded were likely present. The donor tested CMV seropositive and was one of the 289 seropositive cohort members. Each donor provided a peripheral blood sample, and peripheral blood mononuclear cells were used for TCR beta sequencing. Genomic DNA extraction from the blood cell samples was performed with the Qiagen DNeasy Blood Extraction Kit. What the research found in general, with its limitations: According to a later analysis, most CMV-associated TCR beta chains appeared to be HLA-restricted, and the HLA associations seemed to be driven largely by CMV exposure. When HLA alleles, especially DR and DQ, strongly co-occurred, attributing TCR associations to individual alleles was difficult. A few of the identified cytomegalovirus-associated TCR beta chains were confirmed in vitro to be specific for cytomegalovirus antigens. CMV serostatus was the only immune exposure information available for the cohort. A further reported finding was that TCR beta sequences accurately predicted the HLA-A and HLA-B alleles for most subjects in the first cohort. Because HLA typing was unavailable for some donors at each locus, only the typed subset was used in association tests. According to the authors, the approach could potentially be generalized to other disease states and immunological phenotypes. In a later genetic analysis, fewer N-insertions in productive TCRs were reported among donors in an Asian-associated ancestry cluster than the approximately 710-donor mean. Some IMGT-functional V segments, including TRBV6-2 and TRBV6-3, could not be distinguished by the 87-base-pair reads and were therefore excluded. An earlier analysis of approximately 590 of the donors showed that most TCR beta V segments appeared in productive rearrangements either about 87% or about 30% of the time, which broadly matched IMGT annotations. The study gave a list of 150 to 200 TCR beta chains associated with cytomegalovirus. According to a later analysis, TCR association rates differed among HLA loci, with DRB1 alleles showing the most associated TCRs and HLA-C alleles showing the fewest. At a false discovery rate of 0.05, a later analysis linked some 18,000 TCR beta sequences to specific HLA alleles. In a later genetic analysis, a missense DCLRE1C variant was associated with V-gene and J-gene trimming of TCR beta chains, and the association was replicated in an independent cohort. The earlier analysis of fewer than 750 of the donors excluded about 16 rarely observed V segments, including chromosome 9 orphons, because counts were too low. The classifier was reported to diagnose cytomegalovirus status with high specificity and sensitivity in both the original and validation cohorts. A cluster of highly shared sequence variants was judged likely to represent a technical artifact of the sequencing pipeline. Presence/absence analyses assumed roughly uniform sequencing depth across donors, an assumption that may not hold. Most TCR sequences were observed very rarely across donors, whereas some public TCRs were present in many individuals. The cohort was sequenced for TCR beta chains only, and without alpha or paired-chain data the features that could be detected were limited. Linkage disequilibrium might explain the correlated functional status among segregating V segments, but an unknown experimental factor could not be excluded. Compared with equally common non-associated chains, HLA-associated TCR beta chains in a later analysis were more clonally expanded and had lower generation probabilities. Several of the top co-occurrence clusters appeared to be linked to parvovirus B19, influenza, CMV and Epstein-Barr virus, according to a later analysis.

Points on this clone: Its recognized antigen is unknown. No base-level quality is on record; no much larger clone is a single base apart.

The protocol used for the library was the immunoSEQ multiplex PCR assay. For the multiplex PCR, a mixture combining 60 forward primers for TCR Vbeta segments and 13 reverse primers for TCR Jbeta segments was used. The CDR3 region of rearranged TCR beta genes was amplified from genomic DNA by a multiplex PCR assay. On the Illumina HiSeq System, the amplified TCR beta libraries were sequenced as 87-base-pair reads. Processing in the source paper ran as follows. In a later analysis, tens of millions of unique TCR beta chains were counted across the 500 to 700 repertoires, and around 11 million of these chains were shared by at least two donors. To remove PCR and sequencing errors, raw reads were error-corrected and collapsed into unique sequences using a nearest-neighbor algorithm that merged closely related sequences. To assign V, D and J gene segments, CDR3 sequences were aligned to IMGT reference sequences. For a sequence to be retained, a match of at least six nucleotides was required to both a V gene segment and a J gene segment. A rearrangement was called productive if the CDR3 had no stop codons and remained in frame with V and J, and every other rearrangement was called non-productive. CDR3 was defined according to IMGT convention as the region running from the second conserved V-encoded cysteine to the conserved J-encoded phenylalanine. The earlier analysis of approximately 500 of the donors excluded sequences that lacked an unambiguous match to a single V gene segment. An earlier analysis of a few hundred of the donors called V segments functional above 56.7% productive rearrangements and segregating when the between-donor standard deviation exceeded 5%. To diagnose cytomegalovirus status from the catalog of TCR beta chain sequences, a statistical classification framework was built. In a later analysis, V and J genes were assigned by comparing TCR nucleotide sequences against IMGT/GENE-DB human TR gene sequences. Using the TCRdist pipeline, a later analysis assigned CDR3 sequences along with most-parsimonious VDJ recombination scenarios. In a later analysis, each TCR beta chain was defined by its CDR3 amino acid sequence together with its V-gene family, and reads lacking a unique V-gene family were excluded. As a way to deal with suspected cross-contamination and a sequencing artifact, a later analysis dropped approximately 590 nucleotide sequences that were highly shared and had low generation probability. For each public chain, a later analysis derived a clonal expansion index from normalized ranks of inferred template counts within each repertoire. Generation probabilities in a later analysis came from a VDJ recombination model fitted to out-of-frame rearrangements, and those results were checked against IGoR. In a later analysis, TCR-TCR, TCR-HLA and TCR-CMV co-occurrence was scored with hypergeometric tests, and a repertoire-size bias correction was applied to TCR pairs. A later analysis estimated false discovery rates by permuting HLA or CMV assignments 20 times. In a later analysis, co-occurring TCRs were grouped with DBSCAN, and TCRdist sequence similarity was added when clustering was performed within HLA-allele-positive subsets. Repertoires with fewer than 30,000 or more than 120,000 public chains, plus five repertoires with anomalous nucleotide sharing, were excluded from co-occurrence clustering. TCRdb re-hosts the immuneACCESS table, in-frame sequences only. Its copies lack some clones; in the studies checked, an unresolved V gene accounts for under half of them, and the cause for the rest is not known. V and J calls and clone size come straight from that table; D and trimming were deduced from the DNA. This sample gives roughly 140,000 clones in total; approximately 86% of them show up just once. The ten top clones hold 6.6% of the sample.

V is clipped by 5 bases and J by 6 bases, and the sequence between their germline boundaries is 14 bases long. Per the germline V gene (reference sequence), SEHNR is the CDR1 and FQNEAQ is the CDR2. Inclusive of the bounding cysteine and phenylalanine, the CDR3 is 13 residues long. Kept here is only the CDR3 DNA, which spans 39 bases and is read in frame from base 1. The sequenced material came from PBMCs. The rearranged segments are TRBV7-9 and TRBJ2-7; no D segment can be confidently identified. The TCR comes from a woman aged 50 to 65 in good health and CMV-seropositive. The CDR3 corresponds to CASSLPYKSEQYF. The DNA sequence is as follows: TGTGCCAGCAGCCTCCCCTATAAGAGCGAGCAGTACTTC.